This T cell receptor (beta chain) originates from a study of blood T cell repertoires in COVID-19. Across the whole study: Donors in the United States, Italy and Spain gave samples during acute or convalescent COVID-19. PBMCs, B-cell-depleted T cells, or T cells were the source of the cDNA or gDNA that made up the material.

This CDR3 spans 13 amino acids. V was trimmed by 5 bases and J by 4 bases, leaving 10 bases between them. CDR1 MNHEY and CDR2 SMNVEV come from the germline V gene (reference sequence). The authors' processing: Amplifying reference gene primers gave estimates of nucleated cell counts. The table came from immunoSEQ multiplex PCR; TCRdb's copy has only in-frame clones and leaves some out. The V and J calls and clone size are taken from that table; D and trimming were inferred from the DNA. Altogether about 230,000 clones are present, roughly 84% being singletons, with the ten largest covering about 7.4%. This clone has only one observation.

J is TRBJ2-3 and V is TRBV27, with D possibly being TRBD2 (5 bases). Source material: peripheral blood. The origin of this receptor is a woman between 50 and 59 years old with acute or convalescent COVID-19. The CDR3 nucleotides are TGTGCCAGCAGTCCAATTAGCGCAGATACGCAGTATTTT. Its translation is CASSPISADTQYF.